Each of the 10 T cell receptor beta chains below was sequenced from the same sample in a study of molecular identifiers for immune sequencing clone quantification. TCRdb called the PCR reads again in MiXCR, with one record for every CDR3 protein. Altogether more than 550,000 distinct CDR3 sequences are present, about 25% being singletons, with the ten largest covering 0.75% to 0.8%. The sample was naive CD8+ T cells from blood, with Jurkat cell RNA spiked in. Regarding subset: FACS-sorted CD8+CD4-CCR7+CD45RA+ naive T cells. These TCRs come from a human donor in good health. Some libraries in this study had Jurkat cell RNA spiked in.

This clonotype was counted many times. The gene calls are TRBV2 and TRBJ1-6; 9 nucleotides align to TRBD1. Germline loops: CDR1 SNHLY, CDR2 FYNNEI. CDR3 length: 14 amino acids. J gave up 4 bases and V 7 bases, and 2 bases lay outside the gene matches. The CDR3 loop is CASTGTGYNSPLHF. The CDR3 DNA is TGTGCCAGCACCGGGACAGGGTATAATTCACCCCTCCACTTT.

This clonotype was found many times. The V and J genes are TRBV4-2 and TRBJ1-1; D is ambiguous. This CDR3 comprises 14 residues. The germline V and J ends were trimmed by 1 base and 0 bases, with 6 bases remaining between them. Germline V gene lookup returns CDR1 LGHNA and CDR2 YNFKEQ. CDR3 sequence (DNA): TGTGCCAGCAGCCAAGGCAGCATGAACACTGAAGCTTTCTTT. It encodes CASSQGSMNTEAFF.

There are many counts of this clonotype. The rearrangement joins TRBV4-3 to TRBJ2-7, with a possible D match to TRBD2 (6 bases). With 0 bases removed from V and 2 bases from J, the gap between germline ends came to 11 bases. In germline, CDR1 is LGHNA, CDR2 YSLEER. The CDR3 spans 15 residues. This chain's CDR3 is CASSQDWRGAYEQYF. CDR3 nucleotide sequence: TGCGCCAGCAGCCAAGATTGGCGGGGAGCCTACGAGCAGTACTTC.

Many counts were recorded for this clonotype. The chain employs TRBV19 and TRBJ2-1; TRBD2 matches 9 bases. CDR3 length: 15 amino acids. Germline trimming cut 3 bases from V and 9 bases from J; bases unmatched to any gene: 9. Looked up from germline, CDR1 is LNHDA and CDR2 is SQIVND (reference sequence). In nucleotides, the CDR3 is TGTGCCAGTAGTATGGAGGCGGGAGGGCCGAGTGAGCAGTTCTTC. Translating gives CASSMEAGGPSEQFF.

There are a few counts of this clonotype. The chain employs TRBV7-9 and TRBJ2-5; 10 bases agree with TRBD2. Germline CDR1 reads SEHNR; CDR2 reads FQNEAQ (reference sequence). The CDR3 totals 17 residues. Trimming cost V 2 bases and J 1 base; bases outside gene matches: 7. The CDR3 is CASSLYIAGGTQETQYF. DNA for the CDR3: TGTGCCAGCAGCTTATATATAGCGGGAGGTACCCAAGAGACCCAGTACTTC.

This clonotype was recorded at least ten times. The chain is built from TRBV5-1 and TRBJ2-7; 10 bases map to TRBD2. V trimming: 3 bases; J trimming: 4 bases; junction bases outside the gene matches: 10. Per the germline V gene, CDR1 is SGHRS and CDR2 is YFSETQ. CDR3 length: 16 amino acids. The CDR3 DNA is TGCGCCAGCAGCTACTATCTAGCGGGGGACACTTACGAGCAGTACTTC. This sequence encodes CASSYYLAGDTYEQYF. The complete variable domain, with remaining parts taken from reference TRBV5-1 and TRBJ2-7, reads KAGVTQTPRYLIKTRGQQVTLSCSPISGHRSVSWYQQTPGQGLQFLFEYFSETQRNKGNFPGRFSGRQFSNSRSEMNVSTLELGDSALYLCASSYYLAGDTYEQYFGPGTRLTVT.

This clonotype has a count of ten or more. The CDR3 nucleotides read TGTGCCAGCAGCCAAGAAGCCCTAGCGCCGCAGACCCAGTACTTC. Protein sequence: CASSQEALAPQTQYF. The chain combines TRBV4-2 with TRBJ2-5; the D gene is possibly TRBD2 (6 bases). Germline V CDR1 and CDR2: LGHNA, YNFKEQ. The CDR3 has 15 amino acids. V lost 0 bases and J 6 bases, leaving 14 bases between the germline ends.

As for this clonotype: A read error may explain this, as a much larger clone is one base away. The rearrangement joins TRBV5-1 to TRBJ2-6, with D possibly matching TRBD1 (5 bases). The CDR3 contains 19 residues. Per the germline V gene, CDR1 is SGHRS and CDR2 is YFSETQ. CDR3 sequence reads: CASSLDSPFILSGASVLTF. CDR3 DNA: TGCGCCAGCAGCTTGGACAGTCCCTTTATCCTTTCTGGGGCCAGCGTCCTGACTTTC.

In its sample, this clonotype was seen a few times. The chain employs TRBV20-1 and TRBJ2-4, with D perhaps TRBD1 (6 bases). The V gene's germline CDR1 is DFQATT and CDR2 SNEGSKA (reference sequence). The length of the CDR3 is 15 residues. Trimming stripped 0 bases from V and 3 bases from J, with 12 bases between. CDR3 DNA sequence: TGCAGTGCTAGAGATTACCGGGACAACAAAAACATTCAGTACTTC. Translated: CSARDYRDNKNIQYF.

The genes are TRBV20-1 and TRBJ2-7; either TRBD1 or TRBD2 may fit D (5 bases each). The CDR3 sequence is 14 residues long. V lost 6 bases to trimming and J lost 2 bases, with 17 bases between them. Germline-derived CDR1 and CDR2 are DFQATT and SNEGSKA (reference sequence). CDR3 protein: CSALNRDGAYEQYF. CDR3 nucleotide sequence: TGCAGTGCACTAAACCGGGACGGTGCCTACGAGCAGTACTTC.